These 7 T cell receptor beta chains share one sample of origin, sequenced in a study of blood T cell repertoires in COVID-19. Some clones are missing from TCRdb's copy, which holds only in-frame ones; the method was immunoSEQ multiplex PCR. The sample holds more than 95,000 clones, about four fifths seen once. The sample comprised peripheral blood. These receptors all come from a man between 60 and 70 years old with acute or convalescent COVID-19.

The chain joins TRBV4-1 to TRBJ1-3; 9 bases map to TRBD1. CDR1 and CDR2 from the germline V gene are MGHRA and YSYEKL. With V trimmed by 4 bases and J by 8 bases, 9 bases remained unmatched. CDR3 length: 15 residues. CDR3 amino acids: CASSRSRDRVDTIYF. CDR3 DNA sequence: TGCGCCAGCAGCCGGAGCCGGGACAGGGTGGACACCATATATTTT.

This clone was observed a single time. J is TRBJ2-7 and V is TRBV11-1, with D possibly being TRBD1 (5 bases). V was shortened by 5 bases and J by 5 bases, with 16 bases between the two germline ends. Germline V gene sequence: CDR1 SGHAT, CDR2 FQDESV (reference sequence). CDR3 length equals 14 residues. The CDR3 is CASSPQVTGHEQYF. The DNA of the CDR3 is TGTGCCAGCAGCCCTCAGGTCACAGGACACGAGCAGTACTTC.

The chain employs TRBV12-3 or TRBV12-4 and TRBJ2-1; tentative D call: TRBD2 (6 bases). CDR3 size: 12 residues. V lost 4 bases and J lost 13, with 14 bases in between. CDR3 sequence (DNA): TGTGCCAGCAGTTGGGGGGTGGTCGGCCAGTTCTTC. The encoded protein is CASSWGVVGQFF.

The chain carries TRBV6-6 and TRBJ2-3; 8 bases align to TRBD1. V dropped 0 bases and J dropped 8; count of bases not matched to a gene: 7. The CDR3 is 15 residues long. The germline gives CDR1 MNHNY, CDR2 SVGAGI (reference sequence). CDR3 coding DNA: TGTGCCAGCAGTTACTCGACAGGGGAGAGGGTTACGCAGTATTTT. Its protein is CASSYSTGERVTQYF.

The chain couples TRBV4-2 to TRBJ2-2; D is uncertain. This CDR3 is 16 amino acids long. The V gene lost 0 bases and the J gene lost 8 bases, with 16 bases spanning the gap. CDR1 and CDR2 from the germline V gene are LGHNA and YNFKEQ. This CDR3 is CASSQDLANRAGELFF. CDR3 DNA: TGTGCCAGCAGCCAAGATTTAGCAAATCGTGCTGGGGAGCTGTTTTTT.

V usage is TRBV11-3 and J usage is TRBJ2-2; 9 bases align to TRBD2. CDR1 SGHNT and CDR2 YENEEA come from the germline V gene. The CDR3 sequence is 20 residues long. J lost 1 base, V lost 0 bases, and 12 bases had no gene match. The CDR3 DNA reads TGTGCCAGCAGCTTAGATCCTGGGCTAGCGGGAAGTAAGAACACCGGGGAGCTGTTTTTT. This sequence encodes CASSLDPGLAGSKNTGELFF.

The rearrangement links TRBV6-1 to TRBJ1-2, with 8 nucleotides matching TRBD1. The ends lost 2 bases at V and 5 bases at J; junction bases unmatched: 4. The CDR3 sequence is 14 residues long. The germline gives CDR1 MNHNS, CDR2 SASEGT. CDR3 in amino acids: CASSETTGVYGYTF. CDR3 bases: TGTGCCAGCAGTGAAACGACAGGGGTGTATGGCTACACCTTC.